Each of the 2 T cell receptor beta chains below was sequenced from the same sample in a study of cytomegalovirus exposure and HLA in healthy donors. Both 60 Vbeta primers and 13 Jbeta primers went into the PCR. Sequencing was performed with immunoSEQ multiplex PCR; in TCRdb, only in-frame clones are kept and a portion is missing. Among about 160,000 clones listed, roughly 80% were seen once. Sequencing was carried out using PBMCs. The source is a female donor in good health and CMV-seronegative.

The CDR3 DNA sequence: TGTGCCAGCAGCCAAGTTGCGGGTTCGGGGGGGCCTTCCTACGAGCAGTACTTC. Translated: CASSQVAGSGGPSYEQYF. V usage is TRBV14 and J usage is TRBJ2-7, with 8 nucleotides matching TRBD2. After removal of 1 base from V and 1 base from J, the junction contained 12 bases not matched to a gene. Per germline, CDR1 SGHDN and CDR2 FVKESK. This CDR3 spans 18 amino acids.

The chain joins TRBV25-1 to TRBJ1-2, with unresolved D. Trimming pared 4 bases from V and 8 bases from J, leaving 11 bases between. CDR3 length equals 12 residues. The germline V gene encodes CDR1 MGHDK and CDR2 SYGVNS. CDR3 nucleotide sequence: TGTGCCAGCAGTGGTCCCTGGAGGGGCTACACCTTC. It is translated as CASSGPWRGYTF.